This T cell receptor beta chain originates from a study of cytomegalovirus exposure and HLA in healthy donors. Both 60 Vbeta primers and 13 Jbeta primers went into the PCR. The protocol was immunoSEQ multiplex PCR, while the TCRdb copy is restricted to in-frame clones and leaves out a portion. The table shows nearly 95,000 clones, with approximately 57% occurring only once. Study-wide findings and caveats: Later genetic work tied a missense DCLRE1C variant to beta-chain V and J trimming. For most subjects, TCR beta sequences were reported to predict HLA-A and HLA-B alleles with accuracy. Reports described diagnosis of cytomegalovirus status by the classifier as highly specific and sensitive.

As concerns this clone: Its matching antigen is unknown.

The CDR3 has 13 residues. Germline V gene sequence: CDR1 MNHNS, CDR2 SASEGT. The V gene lost 0 bases and the J gene lost 5 bases, with 8 bases spanning the gap. Sequenced: PBMCs. The sequence came from a woman in her 30s in good health and CMV-seronegative. The chain uses TRBV6-1 and TRBJ2-7; D is perhaps TRBD1 (5 bases). CDR3 DNA: TGTGCCAGCAGTGAAGCCAGGGATAACGAGCAGTACTTC. This translates into CASSEARDNEQYF.